Sequencing of this T cell receptor (beta chain) was carried out in a study of blood T cell repertoires in COVID-19. In the study overall: PBMCs, B-cell-depleted T cells, or T cells were the source of the cDNA or gDNA that made up the material.

The method was immunoSEQ multiplex PCR; TCRdb's version includes in-frame clones alone and lacks a portion of them. Of about 260,000 clones detected, 75% to 90% appear once; the ten largest clones hold approximately 2.5%. V gave up 7 bases and J gave up 8 bases; unmatched junction bases: 7. This CDR3 is built from 13 residues. Germline values: CDR1 WSHSY, CDR2 SAAADI. V usage is TRBV10-2 and J usage is TRBJ2-1, with 8 bases fitting TRBD1. What was sequenced was PBMCs or T cells enriched from blood (not recorded which). This TCR was recovered from a woman aged 18-29 years who had recovered from COVID-19. The CDR3 region is CASTRTGWDEQFF. As DNA, the CDR3 is TGCGCCAGCACTAGGACAGGGTGGGATGAGCAGTTCTTC.